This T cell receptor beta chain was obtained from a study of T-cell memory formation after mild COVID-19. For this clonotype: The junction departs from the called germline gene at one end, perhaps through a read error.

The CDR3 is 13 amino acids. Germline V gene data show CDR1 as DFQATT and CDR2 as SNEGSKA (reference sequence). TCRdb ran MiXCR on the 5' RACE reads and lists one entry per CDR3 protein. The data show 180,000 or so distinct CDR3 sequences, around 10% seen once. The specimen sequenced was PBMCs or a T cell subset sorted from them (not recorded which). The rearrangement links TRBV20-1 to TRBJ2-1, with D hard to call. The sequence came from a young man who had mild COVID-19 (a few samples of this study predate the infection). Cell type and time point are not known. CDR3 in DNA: TGCAGGGCTACCGGGCCTCTAAACAATGAGCAGTTCTTC. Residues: CRATGPLNNEQFF.